The 5 T cell receptor beta chains in this list originate from one sample, sequenced in a study of shared clonotypes between healthy human individuals. Using immunoSEQ multiplex PCR, the repertoire was profiled, and TCRdb retains in-frame clones only, with some absent. The sample contains 2 million to 3 million clones, approximately 94% of which appear only once. Sequencing was performed on naive CD4+ T cells from PBMCs. The sample's subset: CD45RA+ positively selected. The source is a man aged 18 to 29 in good health. Some clones in this sample may be carry-over from other donors' samples.

The V call is TRBV11-2, the J call TRBJ2-7; D is perhaps TRBD1 or TRBD2 (5 bases each). Per the germline V gene, CDR1 is SGHAT and CDR2 is FQNNGV. The CDR3 is 11 residues long. Trimming took off 8 bases at V and 6 bases at J, with 11 bases between the two ends. The CDR3: CASQGRGEQYF. The DNA of the CDR3 is TGTGCCAGCCAGGGACGCGGCGAGCAGTACTTC.

This clone was detected a few times. The rearrangement joins TRBV30 to TRBJ1-1; the D is unclear. The CDR3 consists of 13 residues. V lost 3 bases, J lost 1 base, and 9 bases lay in between. CDR1 and CDR2 (germline): GTSNPN, SVGIG (reference sequence). Here the CDR3 reads CAWSQDANTEAFF. Here the CDR3 DNA reads TGTGCCTGGAGCCAGGACGCGAACACTGAAGCTTTCTTT. The complete variable domain, with remaining parts taken from reference TRBV30 and TRBJ1-1, reads SQTIHQWPATLVQPVGSPLSLECTVEGTSNPNLYWYRQAAGRGLQLLFYSVGIGQISSEVPQNLSASRPQDRQFILSSKKLLLSDSGFYLCAWSQDANTEAFFGQGTRLTVV.

CDR3 protein: CASRESQGGTDTQYF. The CDR3 DNA follows: TGTGCCAGCAGAGAGTCACAGGGGGGCACAGATACGCAGTATTTT. V usage is TRBV2 and J usage is TRBJ2-3, with 8 bases that match TRBD1. V shed 6 bases and J 1 base; nucleotides not matched to a gene: 6. Germline V gives CDR1 SNHLY, CDR2 FYNNEI. The CDR3 sequence is 15 residues long.

There are a few counts of this clone. This specimen includes other DNA sequences encoding the same CDR3. This sequence joins TRBV5-1 and TRBJ1-5; D uncertain. Deletions cut 1 base from V and 2 bases from J, with 4 bases between. The CDR3 has 13 residues. Germline assignment: CDR1 SGHRS and CDR2 YFSETQ. The CDR3 DNA sequence: TGCGCCAGCAGCTTGTTGGGCAATCAGCCCCAGCATTTT. It codes for CASSLLGNQPQHF.

The chain carries TRBV21-1 and TRBJ1-5; TRBD1 is taken as the D call from the table, unchecked against the DNA. TRBV21-1 is a documented pseudogene. The length of the CDR3 is 16 residues. The CDR3: CASSKVRDRGKQPQHF. The CDR3 DNA sequence: TGTGCCAGCAGCAAAGTCCGGGACAGGGGCAAACAGCCCCAGCATTTT.